The TCR beta chain described here comes from a study of response to subunit inactivated influenza vaccine. V gave up 4 bases and J gave up 6 bases, with 9 bases separating them. Germline V gene lookup returns CDR1 SGHRS and CDR2 YFSETQ. The CDR3 is 12 amino acids. TCRdb re-derived calls from the RT-PCR reads in MiXCR, one entry per CDR3 protein. The sample records 300,000 to 350,000 distinct CDR3 sequences, about 20% being singletons. The sample was PBMCs from blood, taken approximately 22 months after vaccination. This chain uses TRBV5-1 with TRBJ2-3; D unresolved. The clonotype was recovered from a man between 50 and 69 years old who received an inactivated influenza vaccine. Here the CDR3 reads CASSPGPDTQYF. CDR3 nucleotides: TGCGCCAGCAGCCCTGGACCGGATACGCAGTATTTT.